The 12 T cell receptor beta chains in this list originate from one sample, sequenced in a study of blood T cells in healthy people across ages. Using a J-beta primer mix together with a sample-barcoded 5' primer, a second PCR was run for roughly 7 to 12 cycles. TCRdb re-called the 5' RACE reads through MiXCR, storing one row per CDR3 protein. The sample carries some 320,000 distinct CDR3 sequences, 25% to 30% recorded once. Sequences were obtained from blood. The receptors originated from a woman in her 70s in good health.

This chain links TRBV20-1 with TRBJ1-6; D possibly corresponds to TRBD1 (5 bases). From germline, CDR1 is DFQATT and CDR2 SNEGSKA (reference sequence). The CDR3 length is 14 residues. The V end lost 0 bases, the J end lost 7 bases, and 10 bases lay between the germline ends. CDR3 coding DNA: TGCAGTGCTAGAGACGGGGGAGGGAATTCACCCCTCCACTTT. This encodes CSARDGGGNSPLHF.

This clonotype was detected only once. The gene calls are TRBV18 and TRBJ2-5, with D possibly matching TRBD2 (5 bases). CDR1 KGHSH and CDR2 LQKENI come from the germline V gene. The CDR3 runs to 10 residues. The ends were cut back, 1 base at V and 14 bases at J, with 8 bases in the middle. CDR3 DNA sequence: TGTGCCAGCTCACCACGGACTTTCTACTTC. Amino acids: CASSPRTFYF.

This clonotype has more than one count but fewer than ten. The chain couples TRBV7-2 to TRBJ2-1, with 9 bases that match TRBD2. Germline V gene lookup returns CDR1 SGHTA and CDR2 FQGNSA. This CDR3 has 15 amino acids. The V segment lost 3 bases and the J segment 7 bases; nucleotides outside the gene matches: 7. CDR3 sequence reads: CASSFSGSAANEQFF. The CDR3, as DNA: TGTGCCAGCAGCTTTAGCGGGAGTGCGGCTAATGAGCAGTTCTTC. Supplemented by reference TRBV7-2 and TRBJ2-1, the full variable domain reads GAGVSQSPSNKVTEKGKDVELRCDPISGHTALYWYRQSLGQGLEFLIYFQGNSAPDKSGLPSDRFSAERTGGSVSTLTIQRTQQEDSAVYLCASSFSGSAANEQFFGPGTRLTVL.

The table lists this clonotype with a few counts. The J gene is TRBJ2-3, the V gene TRBV29-1; D is uncertain. Trimming cost V 7 bases and J 3 bases, with 11 bases left between them. The CDR3 contains 12 residues. CDR1 is SQVTM and CDR2 is ANQGSEA in the germline V gene. In nucleotides, the CDR3 is TGCAGCGACCTTGTCGGTACAGATACGCAGTATTTT. Its protein product is CSDLVGTDTQYF.

This chain links TRBV20-1 with TRBJ2-3; 7 nucleotides line up with TRBD2. Germline values: CDR1 DFQATT, CDR2 SNEGSKA (reference sequence). The CDR3 totals 16 residues. The trim removed 6 bases at V and 0 bases at J, leaving 12 bases unmatched. The CDR3 spells CSASSRAGVSTDTQYF. For the CDR3, the DNA is TGCAGTGCCTCCTCACGGGCGGGAGTAAGCACAGATACGCAGTATTTT.

The rearrangement joins TRBV5-5 to TRBJ2-6; no clear D. The CDR3 extends over 15 amino acids. V was cut by 0 bases and J by 2 bases, with 6 bases left in between. Germline V gives CDR1 SGHKS, CDR2 YYEKEE (reference sequence). In DNA, the CDR3 is TGTGCCAGCAGCTTGGCTTTGGCTGGGGCCAACGTCCTGACTTTC. It specifies CASSLALAGANVLTF.

The chain links TRBV29-1 to TRBJ2-1; D is perhaps TRBD1 or TRBD2 (7 bases each). The CDR3 extends over 13 amino acids. Between the trimmed V and J ends, which lost 6 bases and 10 bases, there was a span of 19 bases. Per the germline V gene, CDR1 is SQVTM and CDR2 is ANQGSEA. The CDR3 region has the DNA TGCAGCGTATCCAGGGGGGGGGGAAGCGAGCAGTTCTTC. It yields the protein CSVSRGGGSEQFF.

This clonotype was counted ten times or more. The chain links TRBV15 to TRBJ1-2; the D gene is possibly TRBD1 (5 bases). The germline gives CDR1 LNHNV, CDR2 YYDKDF (reference sequence). The CDR3 consists of 15 residues. Trimming removed 3 bases at V and 0 bases at J, with 11 bases between. CDR3 nucleotide sequence: TGTGCCACCAGCAGCGGGACGGGAGCTAACTATGGCTACACCTTC. As protein: CATSSGTGANYGYTF.

The J gene is TRBJ2-7, the V gene TRBV2, with D uncertain. The CDR3 extends over 11 amino acids. V lost 6 bases and J 8 bases, leaving 11 bases between the germline ends. CDR1 SNHLY and CDR2 FYNNEI come from the germline V gene. The CDR3 DNA follows: TGTGCCAGCAGGGCATCGTTTCAGCAGTACTTC. Its protein is CASRASFQQYF.

As for this clonotype: One junction end disagrees with the germline gene, perhaps due to a read error. The V and J genes are TRBV6-1 and TRBJ2-1; 8 bases line up with TRBD1. Germline values: CDR1 MNHNS, CDR2 SASEGT. The CDR3 length is 16 residues. CDR3 protein: CASSEMYRGNYNGQFF. CDR3 in DNA: TGTGCCAGCAGTGAGATGTACAGGGGGAATTACAATGGGCAGTTCTTC.

This CDR3 reads CASSYLTPAGRNEKLFF. CDR3 coding DNA: TGTGCCAGCAGTTACCTGACCCCAGCTGGGCGAAATGAAAAACTGTTTTTT. The V gene is TRBV6-5, the J gene TRBJ1-4; D remains ambiguous. Germline V gene data show CDR1 as MNHEY and CDR2 as SVGAGI. CDR3 size: 17 residues. The germline V and J ends were trimmed by 2 bases and 5 bases, with 18 bases remaining between them.

The V call is TRBV13, the J call TRBJ2-5, with TRBD1 matching over 7 bases. The J call may be wrong; the DNA end is better matched by TRBJ2-7. The germline V gene has CDR1 PRHDT and CDR2 FYEKMQ (reference sequence). This CDR3 is built from 13 residues. The CDR3 DNA sequence: TGTGCCAGCAGAGACAGGGTGGGCTACGAGCAGTACTTC. It encodes CASRDRVGYEQYF.